This T cell receptor (beta chain) comes out of a study of regulatory T cells in long-lasting Graves disease. Described time point: newly diagnosed GD, antithyroid drugs for less than 3 months. PBMC RNA was the source of the TCR library. This clonotype was observed at least ten times. Antigen: not known. Arm-PCR of CDR3 regions with iRepertoire HTBI primers generated TCR beta libraries. In the study's own analysis: Across samples, 62 TRBV and more than 13 TRBJ segments were found. TCRdb redid the calling of the multiplex PCR reads with MiXCR, one entry per CDR3 protein. The V and J calls were not made by the authors but by TCRdb's processing. The sample has about half a million distinct CDR3 sequences; around 11% are singletons. Study-level findings and limits: TCR diversity was lower in persistent Graves' patients than in newly diagnosed ones.

These same records also appear under a second study, on T cells in Graves' hyperthyroidism and ophthalmopathy. That paper states: The primer set for the first-round RT-PCR of the TCR CDR3 was HTBI.

The TCR comes from a woman in her twenties or thirties with Graves disease. This sample comprised peripheral blood mononuclear cells (PBMCs), obtained at new diagnosis, from a patient treated with antithyroid drugs.

In DNA, the CDR3 is TGCGCCAGCAGCCAAGAACCGGGGGGGACTGGGGACGAGACCCAGTACTTC. This codes for CASSQEPGGTGDETQYF. The chain links TRBV4-1 to TRBJ2-5, with TRBD2 matching 8 bases. V lost 0 bases, J lost 5 bases, and 11 bases stayed unmatched. CDR3 size: 17 residues. Germline CDR1 MGHRA, CDR2 YSYEKL.